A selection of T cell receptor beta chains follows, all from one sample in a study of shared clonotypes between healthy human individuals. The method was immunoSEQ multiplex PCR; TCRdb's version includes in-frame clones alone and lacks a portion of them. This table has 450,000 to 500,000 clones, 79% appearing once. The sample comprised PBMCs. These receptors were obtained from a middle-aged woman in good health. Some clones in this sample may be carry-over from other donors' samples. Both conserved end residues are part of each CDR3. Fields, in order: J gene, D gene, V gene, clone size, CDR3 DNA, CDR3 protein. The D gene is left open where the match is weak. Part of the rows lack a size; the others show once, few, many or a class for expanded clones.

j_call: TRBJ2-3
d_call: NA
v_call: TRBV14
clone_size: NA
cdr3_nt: TGTGCCAGCAGCCAAGATACAGGCGCTGATACGCAGTATTTT
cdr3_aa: CASSQDTGADTQYF

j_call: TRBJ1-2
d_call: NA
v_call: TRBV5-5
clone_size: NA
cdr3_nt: TGTGCCAGCAGCCCCGGACGGTCCGGAGACTATGGCTACACCTTC
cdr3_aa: CASSPGRSGDYGYTF

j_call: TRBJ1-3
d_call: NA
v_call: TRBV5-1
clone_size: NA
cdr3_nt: TGCGCCAGCAGCTTACGGACAACAGGGAGCTCTGGAAACACCATATATTTT
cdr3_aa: CASSLRTTGSSGNTIYF

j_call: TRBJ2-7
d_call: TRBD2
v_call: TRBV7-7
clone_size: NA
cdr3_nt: TGTGCCAGCAGCTTTTCGAGCGGGACGATCAACGAGCAGTACTTC
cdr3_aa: CASSFSSGTINEQYF

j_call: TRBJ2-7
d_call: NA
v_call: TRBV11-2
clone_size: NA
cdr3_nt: TGTGCCAGCAGCCCGGGTCTAATAATGGACGAGCAGTACTTC
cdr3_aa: CASSPGLIMDEQYF

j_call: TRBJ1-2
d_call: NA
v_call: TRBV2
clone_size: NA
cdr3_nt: TGTGCCAGCAGTGCGAACGGGGGGCCCTATGGCTACACCTTC
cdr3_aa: CASSANGGPYGYTF

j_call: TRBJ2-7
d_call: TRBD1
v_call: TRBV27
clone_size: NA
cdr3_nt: TGTGCCAGCAGTTTGGGCGGATTTGGGACAGTCCCCCGGGAGCAGTACTTC
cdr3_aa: CASSLGGFGTVPREQYF

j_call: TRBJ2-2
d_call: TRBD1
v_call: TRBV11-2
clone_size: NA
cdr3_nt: TGTGCCAGCAGCCAGCGCTCGGACAGGGGCACCGGGGAGCTGTTTTTT
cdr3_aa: CASSQRSDRGTGELFF

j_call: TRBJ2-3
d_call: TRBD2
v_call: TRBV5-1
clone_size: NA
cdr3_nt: TGCGCCAGCAGCGTGACAGGGGATGGAGCGGGAGGGTCGAATACGCAGTATTTT
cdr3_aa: CASSVTGDGAGGSNTQYF

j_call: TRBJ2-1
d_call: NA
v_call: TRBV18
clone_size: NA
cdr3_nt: TGTGCCAGCTCACCACCCAGCGTAGCCAGGGAGCAGTTCTTC
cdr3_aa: CASSPPSVAREQFF

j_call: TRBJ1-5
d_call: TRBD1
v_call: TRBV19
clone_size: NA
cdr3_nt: TGTGCCAGTATCCCCCGACAGGGTCCCAATCAGCCCCAGCATTTT
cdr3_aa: CASIPRQGPNQPQHF

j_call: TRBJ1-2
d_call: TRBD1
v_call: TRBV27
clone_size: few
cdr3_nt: TGTGCCAGCAGTTTATCGAGGACAGGAGATAACTATGGCTACACCTTC
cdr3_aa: CASSLSRTGDNYGYTF

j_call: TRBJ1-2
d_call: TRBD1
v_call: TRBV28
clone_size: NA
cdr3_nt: TGTGCCAGCATAGGGGGCTACCTCTATGGCTACACCTTC
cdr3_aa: CASIGGYLYGYTF

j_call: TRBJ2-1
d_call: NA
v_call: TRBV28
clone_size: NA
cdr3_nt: TGTGCCAGCAGTTCCCGACAGTTATACAATGAGCAGTTCTTC
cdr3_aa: CASSSRQLYNEQFF

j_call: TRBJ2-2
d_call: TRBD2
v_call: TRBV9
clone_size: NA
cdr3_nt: TGTGCCAGCAGCGTTTCCGTAGCGGGAGGGCACGGGGAGCTGTTTTTT
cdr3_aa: CASSVSVAGGHGELFF

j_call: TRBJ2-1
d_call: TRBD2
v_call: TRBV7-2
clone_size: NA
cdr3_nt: TGTGCCAGCAGCATGAGGACTAGCGGGAGCTATGAGCAGTTCTTC
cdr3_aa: CASSMRTSGSYEQFF

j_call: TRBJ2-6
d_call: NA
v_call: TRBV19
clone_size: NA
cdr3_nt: TGTGCCAGTAGTATAGACACATTTGGGGCCAACGTCCTGACTTTC
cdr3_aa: CASSIDTFGANVLTF